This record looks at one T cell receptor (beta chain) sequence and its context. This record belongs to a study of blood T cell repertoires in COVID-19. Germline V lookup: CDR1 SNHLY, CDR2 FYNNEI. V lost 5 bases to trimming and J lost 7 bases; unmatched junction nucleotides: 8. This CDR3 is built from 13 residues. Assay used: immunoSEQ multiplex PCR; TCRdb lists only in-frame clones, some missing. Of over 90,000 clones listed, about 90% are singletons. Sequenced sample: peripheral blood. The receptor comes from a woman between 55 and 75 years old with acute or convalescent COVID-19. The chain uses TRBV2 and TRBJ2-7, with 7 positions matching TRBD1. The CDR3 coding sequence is TGTGCCAGCAGTATCGGACAGGCCGGGGAGCAGTACTTC. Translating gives CASSIGQAGEQYF. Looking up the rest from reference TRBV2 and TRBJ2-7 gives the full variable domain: EPEVTQTPSHQVTQMGQEVILRCVPISNHLYFYWYRQILGQKVEFLVSFYNNEISEKSEIFDDQFSVERPDGSNFTLKIRSTKLEDSAMYFCASSIGQAGEQYFGPGTRLTVT.